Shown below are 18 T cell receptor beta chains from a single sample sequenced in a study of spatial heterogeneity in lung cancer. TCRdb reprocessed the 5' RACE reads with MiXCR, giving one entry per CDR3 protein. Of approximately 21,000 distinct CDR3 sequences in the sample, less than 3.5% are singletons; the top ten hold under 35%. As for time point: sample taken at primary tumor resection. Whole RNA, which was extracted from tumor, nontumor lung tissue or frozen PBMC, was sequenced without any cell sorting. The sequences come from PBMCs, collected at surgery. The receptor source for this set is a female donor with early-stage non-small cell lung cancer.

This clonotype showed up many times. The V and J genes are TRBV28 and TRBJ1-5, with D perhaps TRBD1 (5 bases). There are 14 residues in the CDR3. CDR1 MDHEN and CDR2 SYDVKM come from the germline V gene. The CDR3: CASGRTVGNQPQHF. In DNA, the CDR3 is TGTGCATCGGGACGGACCGTGGGCAATCAGCCCCAGCATTTT.

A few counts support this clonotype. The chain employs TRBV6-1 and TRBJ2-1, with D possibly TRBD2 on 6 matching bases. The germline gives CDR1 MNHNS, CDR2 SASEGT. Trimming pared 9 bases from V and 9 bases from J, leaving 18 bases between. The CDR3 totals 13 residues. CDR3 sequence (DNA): TGTGCCAGTTCACATCAGGTGGAGGGTGAGCAGTTCTTC. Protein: CASSHQVEGEQFF.

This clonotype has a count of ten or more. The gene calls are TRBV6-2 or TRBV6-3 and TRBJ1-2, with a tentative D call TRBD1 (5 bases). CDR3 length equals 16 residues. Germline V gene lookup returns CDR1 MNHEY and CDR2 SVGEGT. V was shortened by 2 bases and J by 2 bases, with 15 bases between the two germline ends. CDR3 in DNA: TGTGCCAGCAGTTACCCGGGACGGGATAAGAACTATGGCTACACCTTC. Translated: CASSYPGRDKNYGYTF.

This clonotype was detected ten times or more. Here the CDR3 DNA reads TGTGCCAGCAGGGACTGGGATACGCAGTATTTT. Its translation is CASRDWDTQYF. This sequence joins TRBV6-1 and TRBJ2-3, with TRBD2 as a possible D gene (5 bases). Germline V gene data show CDR1 as MNHNS and CDR2 as SASEGT. The CDR3 runs 11 residues. With 6 bases removed from V and 6 bases from J, the gap between germline ends came to 7 bases.

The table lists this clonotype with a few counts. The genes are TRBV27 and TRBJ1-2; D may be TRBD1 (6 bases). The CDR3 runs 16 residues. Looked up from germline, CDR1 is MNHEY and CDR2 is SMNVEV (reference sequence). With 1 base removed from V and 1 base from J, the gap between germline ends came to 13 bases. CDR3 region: CASSLLGGGDNYGYTF. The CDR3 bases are TGTGCCAGCAGTTTATTAGGGGGAGGGGATAACTATGGCTACACCTTC.

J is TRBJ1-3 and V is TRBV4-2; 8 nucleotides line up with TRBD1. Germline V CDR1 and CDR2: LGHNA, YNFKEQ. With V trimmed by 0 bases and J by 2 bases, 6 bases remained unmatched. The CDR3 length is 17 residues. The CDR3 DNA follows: TGTGCCAGCAGCCAAGAGCCACAGGGGGGAACTGGAAACACCATATATTTT. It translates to CASSQEPQGGTGNTIYF.

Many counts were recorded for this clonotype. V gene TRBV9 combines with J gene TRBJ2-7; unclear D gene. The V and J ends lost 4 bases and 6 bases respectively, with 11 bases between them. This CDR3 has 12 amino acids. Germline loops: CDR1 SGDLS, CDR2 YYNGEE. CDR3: CASSSWRGEQYF. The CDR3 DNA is TGTGCCAGCAGCTCATGGAGAGGCGAGCAGTACTTC.

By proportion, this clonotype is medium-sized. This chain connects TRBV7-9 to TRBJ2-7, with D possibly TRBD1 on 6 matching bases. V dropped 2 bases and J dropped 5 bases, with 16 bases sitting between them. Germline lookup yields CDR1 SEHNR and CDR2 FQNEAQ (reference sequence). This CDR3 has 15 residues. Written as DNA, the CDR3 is TGTGCCAGCAGCTTATTGCAGGGGATCTTCGACGAGCAGTACTTC. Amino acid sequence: CASSLLQGIFDEQYF. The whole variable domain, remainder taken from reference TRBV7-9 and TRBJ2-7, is DTGVSQNPRHKITKRGQNVTFRCDPISEHNRLYWYRQTLGQGPEFLTYFQNEAQLEKSRLLSDRFSAERPKGSFSTLEIQRTEQGDSAMYLCASSLLQGIFDEQYFGPGTRLTVT.

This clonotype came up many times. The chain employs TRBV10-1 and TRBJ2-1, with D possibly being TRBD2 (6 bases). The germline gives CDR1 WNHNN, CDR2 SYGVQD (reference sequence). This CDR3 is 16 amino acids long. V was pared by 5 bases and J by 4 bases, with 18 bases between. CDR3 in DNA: TGCGCCAGCAGTCGTGGAGCGGGCGGGATATACAATGAGCAGTTCTTC. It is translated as CASSRGAGGIYNEQFF.

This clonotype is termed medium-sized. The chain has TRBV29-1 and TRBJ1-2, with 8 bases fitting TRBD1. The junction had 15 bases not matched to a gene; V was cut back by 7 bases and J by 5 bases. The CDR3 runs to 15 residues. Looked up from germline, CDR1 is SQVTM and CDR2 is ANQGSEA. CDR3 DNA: TGCAGCGCGACAGGGATGACAGGGGACTTATATGGCTACACCTTC. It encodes CSATGMTGDLYGYTF.

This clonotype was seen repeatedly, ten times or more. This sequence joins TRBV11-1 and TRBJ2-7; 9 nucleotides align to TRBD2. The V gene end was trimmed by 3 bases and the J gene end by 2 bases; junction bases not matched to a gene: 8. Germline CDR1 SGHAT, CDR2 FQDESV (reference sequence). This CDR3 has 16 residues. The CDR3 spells CASSLGGLARAYEQYF. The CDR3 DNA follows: TGTGCCAGCAGCTTGGGGGGACTAGCTCGGGCCTACGAGCAGTACTTC.

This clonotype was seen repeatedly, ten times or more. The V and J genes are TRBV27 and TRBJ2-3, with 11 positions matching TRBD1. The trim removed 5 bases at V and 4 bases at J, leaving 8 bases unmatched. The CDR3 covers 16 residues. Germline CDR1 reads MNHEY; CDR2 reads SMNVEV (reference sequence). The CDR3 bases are TGTGCCAGCAGTCTCCGGACAGGGGGCCGGGCAGATACGCAGTATTTT. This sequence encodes CASSLRTGGRADTQYF.

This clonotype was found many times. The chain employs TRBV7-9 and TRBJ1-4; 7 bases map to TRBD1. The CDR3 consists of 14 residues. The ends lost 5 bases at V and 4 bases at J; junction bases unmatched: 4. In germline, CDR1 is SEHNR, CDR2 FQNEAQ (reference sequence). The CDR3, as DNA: TGTGCCAGCAGCCCGGACAGGATTAATGAAAAACTGTTTTTT. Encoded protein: CASSPDRINEKLFF.

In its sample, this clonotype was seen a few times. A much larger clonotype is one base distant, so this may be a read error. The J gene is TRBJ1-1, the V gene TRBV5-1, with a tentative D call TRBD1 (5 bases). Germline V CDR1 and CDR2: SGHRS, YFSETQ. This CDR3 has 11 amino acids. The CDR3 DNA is TGCACCAGCAGCTTGGGAGGGGTGGCTTTCTTT. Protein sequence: CTSSLGGVAFF.

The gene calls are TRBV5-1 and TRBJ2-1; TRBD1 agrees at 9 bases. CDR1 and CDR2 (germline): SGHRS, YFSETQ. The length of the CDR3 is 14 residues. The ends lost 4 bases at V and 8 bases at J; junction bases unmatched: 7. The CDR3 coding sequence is TGCGCCAGCAGCACCCCAACAGGGGGCCATGAGCAGTTCTTC. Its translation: CASSTPTGGHEQFF.

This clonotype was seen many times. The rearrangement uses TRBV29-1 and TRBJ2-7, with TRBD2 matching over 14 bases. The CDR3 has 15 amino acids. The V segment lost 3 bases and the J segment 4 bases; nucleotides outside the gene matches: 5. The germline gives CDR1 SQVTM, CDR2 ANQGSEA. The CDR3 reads CSVETSGRVSYEQYF. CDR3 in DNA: TGCAGCGTTGAGACTAGCGGGAGGGTGTCGTACGAGCAGTACTTC.

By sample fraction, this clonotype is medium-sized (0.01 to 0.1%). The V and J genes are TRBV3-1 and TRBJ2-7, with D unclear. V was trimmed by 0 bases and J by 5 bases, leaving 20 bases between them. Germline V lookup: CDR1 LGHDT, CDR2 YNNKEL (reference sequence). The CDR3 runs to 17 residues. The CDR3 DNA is TGTGCCAGCAGCCAAGATCACCCTTGGACGCATGGCAACGAGCAGTACTTC. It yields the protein CASSQDHPWTHGNEQYF.

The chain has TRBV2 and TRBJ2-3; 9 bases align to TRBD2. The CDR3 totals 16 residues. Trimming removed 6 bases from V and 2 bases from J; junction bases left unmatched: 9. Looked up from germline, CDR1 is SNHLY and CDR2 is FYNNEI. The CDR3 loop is CASSRRGLAYTDTQYF. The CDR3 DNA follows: TGTGCCAGCAGCCGGCGGGGACTAGCTTACACAGATACGCAGTATTTT.